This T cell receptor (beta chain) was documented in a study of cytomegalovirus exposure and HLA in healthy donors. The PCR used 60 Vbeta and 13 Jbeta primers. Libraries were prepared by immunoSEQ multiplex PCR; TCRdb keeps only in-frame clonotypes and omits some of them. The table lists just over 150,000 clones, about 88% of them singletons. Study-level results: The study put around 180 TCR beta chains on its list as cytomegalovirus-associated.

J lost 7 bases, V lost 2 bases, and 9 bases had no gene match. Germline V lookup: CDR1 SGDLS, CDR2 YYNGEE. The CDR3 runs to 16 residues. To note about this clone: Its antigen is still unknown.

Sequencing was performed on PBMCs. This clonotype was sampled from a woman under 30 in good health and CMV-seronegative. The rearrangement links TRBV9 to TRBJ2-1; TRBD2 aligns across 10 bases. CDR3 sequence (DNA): TGTGCCAGCAGCGTTCTGAGCGGGAGGGTGAATAATGAGCAGTTCTTC. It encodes CASSVLSGRVNNEQFF.